This T cell receptor (beta chain) was found in a study of shared clonotypes between healthy human individuals (TCRdb year 2020). Background on the whole study: A few men and a couple of women, aged 18 to 49 years, made up the cohort. Each donor's leukapheresis produced roughly between roughly 0.94 and 9.5 billion PBMCs. To estimate repertoire size and how much clonotypes are shared between individuals, the study performed deep sequencing of blood TCR repertoires from roughly five healthy adults. For each donor, CD4 naive and CD4 memory were each given three plates, CD8 naive was given two plates, and CD8 memory was given one plate. Different laboratories and diverse techniques were used to prepare libraries and sequence TCR repertoires, to increase sequencing depth and limit assay-specific biases.

In regard to this clone: What this receptor recognizes is not known. The input lacks base qualities; no much larger clone sits a single base away. Other DNA variants within this sample encode the same CDR3.

CDR1 and CDR2 are read off the germline V gene as SGHRS and YFSETQ. Germline trimming amounts to 4 bases on V and 0 bases on J, with 3 as the count of junction bases outside the gene matches. From cysteine to phenylalanine, the CDR3 is 15 amino acids long. Only the CDR3 DNA stays, 45 bases, in frame from base 1. Healthy HIV-negative adults with no recently reported acute infections or vaccinations were included as donors. Only Caucasian adults living in Nashville, Tennessee, USA were represented among the donors. CD4+ T cells were enriched by magnetic negative selection; naive cells were then positively selected on CD45RA, and the negative fraction formed the memory subset. After blood collection by leukapheresis, PBMCs were isolated using Ficoll-Histopaque density gradient centrifugation and then cryopreserved in the vapor phase of liquid nitrogen. Analytical flow cytometry was used to check the purity and quantity of each magnetically sorted T cell population. Genomic DNA was isolated from each sorted fraction and quantified by UV absorbance on a Nanodrop 2000c.

Using the deep immunoSEQ assay, TCR CDR3 regions were amplified from genomic DNA by multiplex PCR. Extracted genomic DNA from each cell subset was spread evenly across all wells of several immunoSEQ 96-well plates, with each plate serving as a replicate. For sorted subsets, roughly 200 ng of genomic DNA, equivalent to 30,000 or so T cell genomes, went into each replicate PCR. Purified libraries were quantified with a Qubit 3.0 fluorometer, sized on a Bioanalyzer 2100, and re-quantified with the KAPA Library Quantification kit. Every immunoSEQ 96-well plate was sequenced on a dedicated single-read 150-cycle Illumina NextSeq 550 flow cell. Processing in the source paper ran as follows. Because the immunoSEQ output included only junctional sequences and no quality scores, the filtering could not be the same as the filtering used for full-length reads. Sequences were annotated with PyIR, a Python wrapper for IgBLAST v1.9, and V/J genes and CDR3 were assigned using IMGT germline references. Reads were filtered out if the reads had weak V/J assignments (E-value above 1e-6), no CDR3, stop codons, out-of-frame junctions, or ambiguous translated residues. V3J clonotypes were defined by identical inferred V gene, J gene, and CDR3 amino acid sequence. Percentage overlap between repertoires was calculated by dividing the number of shared unique clonotypes by the size of the smaller repertoire. Repertoire richness was assessed with RTK rarefaction, the Chao1 estimator, and Recon v2.1 estimates of unobserved clonotypes. For all TCRbeta clonotypes obtained by the gDNA method from a few donors, generation probabilities were computed with OLGA. Held by TCRdb, this immuneACCESS table contains in-frame sequences only and omits some clones. Under half of the omission traces to an unresolved V gene where checked; the cause of the rest is unknown. D and trimming were read from the DNA, whereas the V and J calls and clone size are those reported in that table. This sample has some 2,000,000 clones in its table, and 95% of those were observed once. The top ten constitute roughly 0.13% of the sample.

What the work shows at the level of the full study, not this receptor alone: Based on pairwise subsampling, the degree of clonotype sharing among donors was expected to be affected by sequencing depth. When a handful of donors were compared, the shared fraction of clonotypes was around 4.6% for naive CD4, around 3.5% for naive CD8, roughly 2.5% for memory CD4, and roughly 0.4% for memory CD8. Naive subsets generally had larger estimated clonotype richness than memory subsets did. Rarefaction of sorted-subset datasets indicated incomplete sequencing despite the large sequencing depth. Because the study included a small number of donors, the genetic and exposure-history diversity represented was limited. Sampling was limited to blood, and TCR repertoires in tissue likely differ from TCR repertoires in blood. Compared with non-shared clonotypes, the clonotypes found in all four sorted-subset donors had higher generation probabilities.

The sequence links TRBV5-1 to TRBJ1-2; 10 middle bases align to TRBD1. The sequenced material came from naive CD4+ T cells sorted from blood. According to the study, the label for this sample's cell subset or site signals: CD45RA+ positively selected. This TCR was recovered from a man between 18 and 29 years old in good health. The DNA sequence follows: TGCGCCAGCAGCCTGGGACAGGGGACTAACTATGGCTACACCTTC. It is translated as CASSLGQGTNYGYTF.